The 8 T cell receptor beta chains presented below share a single source sample, sequenced in a study of a mutant IDH1 vaccine in newly diagnosed glioma. As for time point: week 47, end of study. The study gave 300 ug of mutant IDH1 20-mer peptide per vaccine dose, with topical imiquimod. Their antigens are not known. Some clones are missing from TCRdb's copy, which holds only in-frame ones; the method was immunoSEQ multiplex PCR. The sample lists 50,000 to 70,000 clones; roughly four fifths were seen once. The input for sequencing was PBMCs, taken from a glioma patient whose treatment included an IDH1 peptide vaccine. All receptors derive from a woman aged 45 to 65 with glioma.

The V and J genes are TRBV15 and TRBJ2-5; TRBD1 is a possible D gene (5 bases). Per germline, CDR1 LNHNV and CDR2 YYDKDF (reference sequence). The length of the CDR3 is 15 residues. Trimming shortened V by 5 bases and J by 1 base, and 14 bases separated the two germline ends. CDR3 coding DNA: TGTGCCACCAGCGTAGCTCCTGACAGCCAAGAGACCCAGTACTTC. As protein: CATSVAPDSQETQYF.

The chain recombines TRBV12-5 with TRBJ2-7, with 9 positions matching TRBD1. Looked up from germline, CDR1 is LGHNT and CDR2 is FRNRAP. The CDR3 is 18 amino acids. Losses at the gene ends were 1 base for V and 0 bases for J; bases not matched to a gene: 10. CDR3 sequence (DNA): TGTGCTAGTGGTTTGGACGCCCGGGACAGGGTGATCTCCTACGAGCAGTACTTC. The encoded protein is CASGLDARDRVISYEQYF.

The rearrangement links TRBV28 to TRBJ2-2; TRBD2 matches 9 bases. Trimming took 2 bases from V and 2 from J; bases not matched to a gene: 6. The CDR3 sequence is 17 residues long. Germline CDR1 reads MDHEN; CDR2 reads SYDVKM. CDR3 in amino acids: CASSLMGGGANTGELFF. The CDR3 DNA reads TGTGCCAGCAGTTTAATGGGCGGGGGGGCTAACACCGGGGAGCTGTTTTTT.

The chain carries TRBV7-9 and TRBJ2-3, with 7 bases aligning to TRBD2. The CDR3 sequence is 16 residues long. Germline loops: CDR1 SEHNR, CDR2 FQNEAQ (reference sequence). Losses at the gene ends were 4 bases for V and 3 bases for J; bases not matched to a gene: 10. CDR3 sequence: CASSSLAGVGTDTQYF. CDR3 DNA sequence: TGTGCCAGCAGCTCACTGGCGGGGGTCGGTACAGATACGCAGTATTTT. Complete variable domain (other parts from reference TRBV7-9 and TRBJ2-3): DTGVSQNPRHKITKRGQNVTFRCDPISEHNRLYWYRQTLGQGPEFLTYFQNEAQLEKSRLLSDRFSAERPKGSFSTLEIQRTEQGDSAMYLCASSSLAGVGTDTQYFGPGTRLTVL.

The chain employs TRBV5-1 and TRBJ2-1, with unresolved D. The germline V gene encodes CDR1 SGHRS and CDR2 YFSETQ. V was cut by 0 bases and J by 6 bases, with 4 bases left in between. The length of the CDR3 is 12 residues. The CDR3 protein is CASSLGVNEQFF. DNA of the CDR3: TGCGCCAGCAGCTTGGGTGTCAATGAGCAGTTCTTC. Using reference TRBV5-1 and TRBJ2-1 for the parts outside the CDR3, the full variable domain is KAGVTQTPRYLIKTRGQQVTLSCSPISGHRSVSWYQQTPGQGLQFLFEYFSETQRNKGNFPGRFSGRQFSNSRSEMNVSTLELGDSALYLCASSLGVNEQFFGPGTRLTVL.

The J gene is TRBJ1-1, the V gene TRBV15, with D possibly matching TRBD1 (5 bases). Between the trimmed V and J ends, which lost 1 base and 0 bases, there was a span of 6 bases. Germline V gives CDR1 LNHNV, CDR2 YYDKDF (reference sequence). CDR3 length equals 14 residues. This chain's CDR3 is CATSRAGLNTEAFF. The CDR3 nucleotides are TGTGCCACCAGCAGAGCAGGGCTGAACACTGAAGCTTTCTTT. Filled out from reference TRBV15 and TRBJ1-1, the complete variable domain reads DAMVIQNPRYQVTQFGKPVTLSCSQTLNHNVMYWYQQKSSQAPKLLFHYYDKDFNNEADTPDNFQSRRPNTSFCFLDIRSPGLGDTAMYLCATSRAGLNTEAFFGQGTRLTVV.

This sequence joins TRBV4-1 and TRBJ1-2; D uncertain. Trimming cost V 0 bases and J 8 bases, with 16 bases left between them. The CDR3 contains 15 residues. Germline V gene data show CDR1 as MGHRA and CDR2 as YSYEKL. CDR3 loop: CASSQEIGPIMGYTF. The CDR3 DNA reads TGCGCCAGCAGCCAAGAGATAGGCCCCATTATGGGCTACACCTTC.

The V gene is TRBV11-2, the J gene TRBJ1-1; TRBD1 agrees at 8 bases. The germline V gene encodes CDR1 SGHAT and CDR2 FQNNGV. This CDR3 spans 17 amino acids. The trim removed 5 bases at V and 0 bases at J, leaving 11 bases unmatched. The CDR3 DNA reads TGTGCCAGCAGCCTCAGGACAGGGAGGTTGTTGAACACTGAAGCTTTCTTT. It encodes CASSLRTGRLLNTEAFF.